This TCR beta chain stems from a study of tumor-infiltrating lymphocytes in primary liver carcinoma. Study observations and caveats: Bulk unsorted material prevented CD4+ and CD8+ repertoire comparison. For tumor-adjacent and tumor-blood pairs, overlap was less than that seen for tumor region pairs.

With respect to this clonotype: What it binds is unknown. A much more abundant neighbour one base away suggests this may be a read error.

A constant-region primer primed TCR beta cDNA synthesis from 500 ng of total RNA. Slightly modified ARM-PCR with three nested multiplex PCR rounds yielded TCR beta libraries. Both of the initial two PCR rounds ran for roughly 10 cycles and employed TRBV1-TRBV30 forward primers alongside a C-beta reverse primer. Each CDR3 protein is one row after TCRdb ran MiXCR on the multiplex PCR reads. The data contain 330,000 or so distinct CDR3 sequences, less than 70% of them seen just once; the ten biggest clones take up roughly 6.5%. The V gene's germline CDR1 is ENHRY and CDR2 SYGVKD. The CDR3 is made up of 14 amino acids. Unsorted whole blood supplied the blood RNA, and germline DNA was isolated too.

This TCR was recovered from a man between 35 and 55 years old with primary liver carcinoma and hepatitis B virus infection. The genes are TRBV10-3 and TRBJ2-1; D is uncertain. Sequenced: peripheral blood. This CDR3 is CAISEFGDDNEQLF. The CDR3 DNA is TGTGCCATCAGTGAATTTGGTGACGACAATGAGCAGTTATTC.